This TCR beta chain appears in the sequencing data of a study of blood T cell repertoires in COVID-19. For the study at large: Sites in the United States, Italy and Spain provided acute and convalescent COVID-19 samples. The cDNA or gDNA used as material had been derived from T cells, B-cell-depleted T cells, or PBMCs.

CDR1 is SQVTM and CDR2 is ANQGSEA in the germline V gene. There are 11 residues in the CDR3. Trimming removed 8 bases at V and 1 base at J, with 8 bases between. In the authors' workflow: Counts of nucleated cells, estimated from reference gene primer amplification, were obtained. Produced via immunoSEQ multiplex PCR; TCRdb's table is partial and in-frame only. That table supplies the V and J calls and clone size; D and trimming were determined from the DNA. The sample consists of some 150,000 clones, around 84% of them appearing once. The clonotype comes from a man aged 35 to 55 with acute or convalescent COVID-19. The sample consisted of peripheral blood. This chain links TRBV29-1 with TRBJ1-1, with no clear D. The CDR3 DNA sequence: TGCAGCTTCCGGGGGAACACTGAAGCTTTCTTT. As protein: CSFRGNTEAFF.